This T cell receptor beta chain derives from a study of shared T cell receptors in the human thymus. Produced via immunoSEQ multiplex PCR; TCRdb's table is partial and in-frame only. The table records roughly 710,000 clones, 80% to 90% of them present only once. In addition, the sample was reused for a study of human thymus T cells. This second study notes: The thymus was resected at corrective cardiac surgery. Gene usage for V and J segments appeared biased in thymic and blood repertoires. Unrelated individuals had highly overlapping thymic repertoires, as reported in related research.

This clonotype was obtained from a girl younger than two with a congenital heart defect. Sequencing input: thymocytes.

The CDR3 coding sequence is TGCGCCAGCAGTACCGGGACAGGGGGGTCTCAAGAGACCCAGTACTTC. This sequence encodes CASSTGTGGSQETQYF. This chain links TRBV10-1 with TRBJ2-5, with 11 bases fitting TRBD1. Trimming took 5 bases from V and 2 from J; bases not matched to a gene: 7. The CDR3 covers 16 residues. Germline CDR1 and CDR2: WNHNN and SYGVQD (reference sequence).